This TCR beta chain was captured in a study of identical twins (dated by TCRdb to 2016 to 2018). Context from the whole study: The study deep-sequenced TCR alpha and beta repertoires from monozygotic twins, unrelated adults of various ages and cord blood to test whether fetal clonotypes persist. To rule out contamination, replicate twin experiments were performed at different times with different library preparation protocols.

The library came from 5' RACE. The sequencing machine was an Illumina HiSeq 2000. Template switching added a universal primer binding site, and the final cDNA carried a unique molecular identifier that allowed TCR cDNA molecules to be counted accurately. Specific primers in the conserved constant-segment region were used to synthesize first-strand cDNA for the TCR alpha and beta chains. To control for contamination, each cDNA library was double barcoded with a SMART-Mk sample barcode plus Illumina barcodes. TruSeq adapter sequences, together with Illumina sample barcodes, were added in two successive PCR steps. The TCR alpha and beta cDNA libraries were sequenced on the Illumina HiSeq platform using custom primers. In the source study's methods: Raw reads were processed with MiGEC to extract unique molecular identifiers, and MiXCR was used to determine CDR3 positions. Recombination models were inferred per individual with the repgenHMM and IGoR tools using an EM algorithm. Shared clonotypes were analyzed with the tcR package in R, and sharing was normalized by the product of cloneset sizes. To study raw recombination free of thymic and clonal selection effects, out-of-frame nonproductive sequences were analyzed. In TCRdb, the public reads were trimmed at Q25 with fastp and aligned with MiXCR, with productive beta chains retained. Each CDR3 protein appears once, grouped with its most common genes and DNA. These V and J calls originate from TCRdb's pipeline instead of the authors' own analysis. Across this sample there are around 100,000 distinct CDR3 sequences, with 5.5% to 7% seen only once. The ten largest clonotypes hold approximately 12% of the sample.

Worth noting for this clonotype: It has no known antigen specificity. No base-level quality is on record; no much larger clone is a single base apart.

From the cysteine through the phenylalanine, the CDR3 covers 16 amino acids. Kept here is only the CDR3 DNA, which spans 48 bases and is read in frame from base 1. According to the germline V gene, CDR1 reads MGHRA and CDR2 reads YSYEKL. V is pared back by 0 bases and J by 0 bases, with 12 bases lying between the germline termini. Here is what the overall study found, with its caveats: Because the same donors could not be followed over many years, the conclusions relied on cross-sectional statistical analysis. Zero-insertion analyses could be partly confounded by invariant T cells such as MAIT and iNKT, although diverse VJ usage argued against such confounding for most clonotypes. The excess sharing between twins in beta out-of-frame sequences was weaker because fewer shared sequences reduced the signal-to-noise ratio. Abundant cord blood beta clonotypes had fewer insertions, young adult naive repertoires showed a similar but weaker trend, and memory repertoires showed no such trend. Out-of-frame TCR alpha sequences shared between twins showed an excess of low generation-probability sequences compared with coincidental sharing between unrelated individuals. Out-of-frame TCR alpha sharing in monozygotic twins was systematically underestimated by recombination models, whereas sharing between unrelated individuals was in agreement with the recombination models.

Every donor was a healthy Caucasian. Miltenyi CD45RO+ enrichment and human naive T-cell isolation kits were used to isolate memory (CD45RO+) and naive T cells from PBMC. The sequence links TRBV4-1 to TRBJ2-7; no D segment can be confidently identified. This TCR derives from a woman aged 45-65 years in good health. The sequenced sample consisted of memory T cells sorted from blood. Read against the paper, the sample's cell subset or site label means: CD45RO+ enriched T cells. The CDR3 protein is CASSQDAAWASYEQYF. Read as DNA, the sequence is TGCGCCAGCAGCCAAGATGCAGCCTGGGCCTCCTACGAGCAGTACTTC.